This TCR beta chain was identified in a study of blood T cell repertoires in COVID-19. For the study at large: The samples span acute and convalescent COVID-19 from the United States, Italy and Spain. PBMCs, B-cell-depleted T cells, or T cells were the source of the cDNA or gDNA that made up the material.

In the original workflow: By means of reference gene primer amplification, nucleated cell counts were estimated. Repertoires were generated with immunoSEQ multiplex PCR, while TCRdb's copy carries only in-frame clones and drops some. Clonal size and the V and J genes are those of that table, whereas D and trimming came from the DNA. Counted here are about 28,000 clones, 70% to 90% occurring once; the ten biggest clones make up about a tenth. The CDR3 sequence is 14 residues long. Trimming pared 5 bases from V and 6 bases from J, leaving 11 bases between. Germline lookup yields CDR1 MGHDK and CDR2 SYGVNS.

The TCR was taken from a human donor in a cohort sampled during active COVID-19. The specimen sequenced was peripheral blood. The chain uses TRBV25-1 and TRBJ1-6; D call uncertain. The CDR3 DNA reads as TGTGCCAGCAGTACGGGGATTTTTAATTCACCCCTCCACTTT. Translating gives CASSTGIFNSPLHF.